Following are 21 T cell receptor beta chains from one sample sequenced in a study of identifying expanded T cells in peripheral blood. Method: immunoSEQ multiplex PCR; TCRdb's copy keeps in-frame clones and lacks some. Here the sample spans around 120,000 clones, about 86% being singletons. Sequenced material: blood. Receptors originate from a person aged 18 to 70 in good health.

The table lists this clone with a count of one. This chain links TRBV5-1 with TRBJ1-1, with D uncertain. Germline V lookup: CDR1 SGHRS, CDR2 YFSETQ. This CDR3 is 12 amino acids long. Deletions cut 5 bases from V and 7 bases from J, with 12 bases between. DNA of the CDR3: TGCGCCAGCAGACCGGACGATAATGAAGCTTTCTTT. Residues: CASRPDDNEAFF.

V is TRBV7-3 and J is TRBJ2-3; 11 bases map to TRBD1. Germline V CDR1 and CDR2: SGHTA, FQGTGA. J gave up 6 bases and V 5 bases, and 4 bases lay outside the gene matches. This CDR3 region has 14 residues. CDR3 sequence (DNA): TGTGCCAGCAGCAAAGGACAGGGGGCGGATACGCAGTATTTT. Its translation is CASSKGQGADTQYF.

The gene calls are TRBV4-1 and TRBJ2-2; D is possibly TRBD1 or TRBD2 (5 bases each). V lost 4 bases, J lost 6 bases, and 9 bases lay in between. Germline CDR1 MGHRA, CDR2 YSYEKL. The CDR3 runs 13 residues. The CDR3 spells CASSLGAPGELFF. The CDR3 DNA follows: TGCGCCAGCAGCCTCGGGGCACCCGGGGAGCTGTTTTTT.

V usage is TRBV30 and J usage is TRBJ2-5, with D possibly TRBD2 on 7 matching bases. The CDR3 consists of 17 residues. Germline CDR1 GTSNPN, CDR2 SVGIG (reference sequence). V was shortened by 0 bases and J by 6 bases, with 23 bases between the two germline ends. CDR3 DNA sequence: TGTGCCTGGAGTGTCTATGGGCGGGGGCGCAACATAAAGACCCAGTACTTC. It yields the protein CAWSVYGRGRNIKTQYF.

The chain links TRBV5-4 to TRBJ1-5; D is uncertain. Germline values: CDR1 SGHNT, CDR2 YYREEE (reference sequence). This CDR3 has 14 residues. V was cut by 0 bases and J by 5 bases, with 9 bases left in between. The DNA of the CDR3 is TGTGCCAGCAGCTTGGGGAGGGCAGATCAGCCCCAGCATTTT. Encoded protein: CASSLGRADQPQHF.

The chain combines TRBV10-1 with TRBJ2-7, with unresolved D. Between the trimmed V and J ends, which lost 6 bases and 2 bases, there was a span of 11 bases. CDR3 length equals 13 residues. Germline V gene lookup returns CDR1 WNHNN and CDR2 SYGVQD (reference sequence). The CDR3 bases are TGCGCCAGCAGCCTCGACATTACCTACGAGCAGTACTTC. Its protein product is CASSLDITYEQYF.

This chain connects TRBV30 to TRBJ1-2; perhaps TRBD1 as D (5 bases). V lost 1 base and J 7 bases, leaving 22 bases between the germline ends. Germline V CDR1 and CDR2: GTSNPN, SVGIG (reference sequence). CDR3 size: 16 residues. The CDR3 here is CAWSADTQGLSAGYTF. CDR3 DNA: TGTGCCTGGAGTGCAGACACCCAGGGTCTCAGCGCTGGCTACACCTTC.

In this sample, this clone turned up a few times. The sample has other DNA sequences that encode this CDR3 too. The chain joins TRBV14 to TRBJ2-7; 7 bases align to TRBD1. Germline lookup yields CDR1 SGHDN and CDR2 FVKESK. V was clipped by 1 base and J by 1 base; unmatched bases: 7. This CDR3 has 16 amino acids. CDR3 nucleotide sequence: TGTGCCAGCAGCCAAGTGAGTATGGACAGGTCCTACGAGCAGTACTTC. It specifies CASSQVSMDRSYEQYF.

The gene calls are TRBV19 and TRBJ2-2; 8 bases line up with TRBD1. Germline V lookup: CDR1 LNHDA, CDR2 SQIVND (reference sequence). This CDR3 contains 15 residues. The V gene end was trimmed by 5 bases and the J gene end by 3 bases; junction bases not matched to a gene: 5. CDR3: CASSPGTGYTGELFF. The DNA for the CDR3 is TGTGCCAGTAGTCCAGGGACAGGCTACACCGGGGAGCTGTTTTTT.

This chain links TRBV19 with TRBJ2-7; D may be TRBD1 (6 bases). CDR1 is LNHDA, CDR2 SQIVND, per germline (reference sequence). The CDR3 runs to 15 residues. With 0 bases removed from V and 2 bases from J, the gap between germline ends came to 11 bases. CDR3 nucleotides: TGTGCCAGTAGTATAGACCGGGACACTGCCTACGAGCAGTACTTC. Encoded protein: CASSIDRDTAYEQYF.

CDR3 sequence reads: CASRIDRVYNEQFF. The CDR3 DNA reads as TGTGCCAGTAGAATTGACAGGGTCTACAATGAGCAGTTCTTC. The chain is built from TRBV19 and TRBJ2-1, with 7 bases identical to TRBD1. The ends lost 6 bases at V and 3 bases at J; junction bases unmatched: 5. CDR3 length: 14 residues. The germline V gene has CDR1 LNHDA and CDR2 SQIVND (reference sequence).

The V call is TRBV6-1, the J call TRBJ1-4; TRBD1 matches at 7 bases. With V trimmed by 6 bases and J by 8 bases, 6 bases remained unmatched. This CDR3 comprises 13 residues. Germline V gives CDR1 MNHNS, CDR2 SASEGT. DNA of the CDR3: TGTGCCAGCAGAGACAGGGACGGAGAAAAACTGTTTTTT. Amino acid sequence: CASRDRDGEKLFF.

This chain joins TRBV28 and TRBJ1-1; D is unclear. The CDR3 totals 14 residues. Germline CDR1 MDHEN, CDR2 SYDVKM. V lost 6 bases and J lost 1, with 12 bases in between. CDR3 coding DNA: TGTGCCAGCAGCCTTACACGGGGGAACACTGAAGCTTTCTTT. Translation: CASSLTRGNTEAFF.

The rearrangement links TRBV5-1 to TRBJ2-1; 8 bases are shared with TRBD1. With V trimmed by 2 bases and J by 5 bases, 12 bases remained unmatched. CDR1 and CDR2 (germline): SGHRS, YFSETQ. The CDR3 loop spans 17 amino acids. The CDR3 sequence is CASSLPRTQGGHNEQFF. CDR3 nucleotide sequence: TGCGCCAGCAGCTTACCCCGTACACAGGGGGGTCACAATGAGCAGTTCTTC.

This chain links TRBV6-6 with TRBJ2-2; D is possibly TRBD1 or TRBD2 (5 bases each). CDR3 length: 13 amino acids. Germline-derived CDR1 and CDR2 are MNHNY and SVGAGI (reference sequence). Deletions cut 9 bases from V and 3 bases from J, with 11 bases between. CDR3 DNA sequence: TGTGCCAGTACCGGGACGTACACCGGGGAGCTGTTTTTT. Amino acid sequence: CASTGTYTGELFF.

The chain couples TRBV9 to TRBJ2-1; tentative D call: TRBD2 (6 bases). This CDR3 has 15 residues. Between the trimmed V and J ends, which lost 3 bases and 6 bases, there was a span of 16 bases. Germline V CDR1 and CDR2: SGDLS, YYNGEE. Written as DNA, the CDR3 is TGTGCCAGCAGCGGCGGGGCGGCGGTCGGCAATGAGCAGTTCTTC. It translates to CASSGGAAVGNEQFF.

V gene TRBV6-6 combines with J gene TRBJ1-2, with TRBD1 matching 8 bases. This CDR3 contains 14 residues. The V segment lost 8 bases and the J segment 1 base; nucleotides outside the gene matches: 6. Germline loops: CDR1 MNHNY, CDR2 SVGAGI (reference sequence). CDR3 coding DNA: TGTGCCAGCGTCTCACAGGGGGATAACTATGGCTACACCTTC. Encoded protein: CASVSQGDNYGYTF.

The V and J genes are TRBV4-3 and TRBJ2-7; 7 nucleotides align to TRBD1. Germline lookup yields CDR1 LGHNA and CDR2 YSLEER. J was trimmed by 2 bases and V by 2 bases; bases with no gene match: 9. This CDR3 spans 16 amino acids. Here the CDR3 reads CASSQSTGFLTYEQYF. CDR3 in DNA: TGCGCCAGCAGCCAATCGACAGGGTTTCTAACCTACGAGCAGTACTTC.

V and J are TRBV6-5 and TRBJ1-1; 7 bases fit TRBD1. J was trimmed by 11 bases and V by 0 bases; bases with no gene match: 6. Germline CDR1 reads MNHEY; CDR2 reads SVGAGI. CDR3 length equals 13 residues. The DNA for the CDR3 is TGTGCCAGCAGTTACTCGAGGGGCAGGGGGGCTTTCTTT. This gives the protein CASSYSRGRGAFF.

The table lists this clone with a few counts. The V call is TRBV9, the J call TRBJ2-7; 8 nucleotides line up with TRBD1. Germline V gene lookup returns CDR1 SGDLS and CDR2 YYNGEE. CDR3 length: 16 residues. Unmatched junction bases numbered 7, after V lost 0 bases and J lost 2 bases. CDR3 amino acids: CASSVAGTGSTYEQYF. CDR3 coding DNA: TGTGCCAGCAGCGTAGCTGGGACAGGTTCCACCTACGAGCAGTACTTC.

The gene calls are TRBV30 and TRBJ2-2; 9 positions match TRBD2. Germline V gives CDR1 GTSNPN, CDR2 SVGIG (reference sequence). J lost 2 bases, V lost 3 bases, and 1 base had no gene match. The CDR3 runs 14 residues. CDR3 amino acids: CAWRLAGNTGELFF. CDR3 coding DNA: TGTGCCTGGAGACTAGCGGGCAACACCGGGGAGCTGTTTTTT. The full variable domain, completed using reference TRBV30 and TRBJ2-2, is SQTIHQWPATLVQPVGSPLSLECTVEGTSNPNLYWYRQAAGRGLQLLFYSVGIGQISSEVPQNLSASRPQDRQFILSSKKLLLSDSGFYLCAWRLAGNTGELFFGEGSRLTVL.